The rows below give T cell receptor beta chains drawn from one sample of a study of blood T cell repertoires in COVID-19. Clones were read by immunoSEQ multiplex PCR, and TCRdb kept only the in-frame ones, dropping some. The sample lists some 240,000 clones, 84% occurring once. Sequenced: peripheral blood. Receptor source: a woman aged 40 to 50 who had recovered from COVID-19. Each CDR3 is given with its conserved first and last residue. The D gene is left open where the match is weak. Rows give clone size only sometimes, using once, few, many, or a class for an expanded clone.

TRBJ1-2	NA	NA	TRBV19	TGTGCCAGTAGTATCCCGTCGAGCGAGACAGGAGGCTATGGCTACACCTTC	CASSIPSSETGGYGYTF
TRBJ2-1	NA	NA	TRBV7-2	TGTGCCAGCAGATCGGGACTCCTTAATGAGCAGTTCTTC	CASRSGLLNEQFF
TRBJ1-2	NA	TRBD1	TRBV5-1	TGCGCCAGCAGCACTGGACAGGCCTCCTATGGCTACACCTTC	CASSTGQASYGYTF
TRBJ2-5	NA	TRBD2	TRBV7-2	TGTGCCAGCAGCTTAACGGGGGGGTTCCAAGAGACCCAGTACTTC	CASSLTGGFQETQYF
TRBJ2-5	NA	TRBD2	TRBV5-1	TGCGCCAGCAGCTGGAGGGGTAGCGGGGACGAGACCCAGTACTTC	CASSWRGSGDETQYF
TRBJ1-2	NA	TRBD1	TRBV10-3	TGTGCCATCAGCGAAAGGACAGGAGAACTCTATGGCTACACCTTC	CAISERTGELYGYTF
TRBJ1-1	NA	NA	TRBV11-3	TGTGCCAGCAGCCTATCGAGTATTACTGAAGCTTTCTTT	CASSLSSITEAFF
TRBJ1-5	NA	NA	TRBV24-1	TGTGCCACCAGTGATTCCGGGGGAACAGGCCCCAAACCTCACAATCAGCCCCAGCATTTT	CATSDSGGTGPKPHNQPQHF
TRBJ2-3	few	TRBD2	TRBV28	TGTGCCAGCAGCCCGGGGGGGGCCGCGTATTTT	CASSPGGAAYF
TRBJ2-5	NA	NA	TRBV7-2	TGTGCCAGCAGCTTAGAGGACAGAGGGCGGGAGACCCAGTACTTC	CASSLEDRGRETQYF
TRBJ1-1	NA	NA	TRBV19	TGTGCCAGTAGTAGGGGCTGGCGGACAATTCATGAAGCTTTCTTT	CASSRGWRTIHEAFF
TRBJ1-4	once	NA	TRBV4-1	TGCGCCAGCAGCCAAGGCGCGGGGGGCCCTAATGAAAAACTGTTTTTT	CASSQGAGGPNEKLFF
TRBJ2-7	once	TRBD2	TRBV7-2	TGTGCCAGCAGCTTAGGACTAGCGGGGATCTACGAGCAGTACTTC	CASSLGLAGIYEQYF
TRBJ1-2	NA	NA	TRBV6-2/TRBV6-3	TGTGCCAGCAGTTCCTCCAGGGGCCAGTATGGCTACACCTTC	CASSSSRGQYGYTF
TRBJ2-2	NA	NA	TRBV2	TGTGCCAGCAGCCGTTTGGGGGGTTTGAACACCGGGGAGCTGTTTTTT	CASSRLGGLNTGELFF
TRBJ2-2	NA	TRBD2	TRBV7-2	TGTGCCAGCAGCCCCGGACTAGCGGGGGGCTTACGGGAGCTGTTTTTT	CASSPGLAGGLRELFF
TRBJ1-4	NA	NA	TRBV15	TGTGCCACCAGCAGAGGACAGGCGAATGAGAAACTGTTTTTT	CATSRGQANEKLFF
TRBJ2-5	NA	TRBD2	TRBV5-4	TGTGCCAGCAGCTTGACTAGCGGGGGGGCCGTGGTGGAGACCCAGTACTTC	CASSLTSGGAVVETQYF
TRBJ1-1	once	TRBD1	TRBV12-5	TGTGCTAGTGGTCCGACAGGGGACACTGAAGCTTTCTTT	CASGPTGDTEAFF
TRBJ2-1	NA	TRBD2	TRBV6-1	TGTGCCAGCAGTGAACGGGGGGGCGGGAACAATGAGCAGTTCTTC	CASSERGGGNNEQFF
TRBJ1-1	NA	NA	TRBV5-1	TGCGCCAGCAGCGAACAGGGTTTAACGAACACTGAAGCTTTCTTT	CASSEQGLTNTEAFF
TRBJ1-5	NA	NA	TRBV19	TGTGCCAGTAGTATGACACAGAGCAATCAGCCCCAGCATTTT	CASSMTQSNQPQHF
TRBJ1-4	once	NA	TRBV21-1	TGTGCCAGCAGCAAAGAGGACACCTACTTTGCAACTAATGAAAAACTGTTTTTT	CASSKEDTYFATNEKLFF
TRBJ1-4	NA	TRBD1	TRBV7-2	TGTGCCAGCAGCCCCCTGGGACAGGGCAAGGCTAATGAAAAACTGTTTTTT	CASSPLGQGKANEKLFF
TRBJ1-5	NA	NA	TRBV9	TGTGCCAGCAGCGTAGTGGGCGATAGCAATCAGCCCCAGCATTTT	CASSVVGDSNQPQHF
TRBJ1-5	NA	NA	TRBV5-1	TGCGCCAGCAGCTTGGGCGCTAGCAATCAGCCCCAGCATTTT	CASSLGASNQPQHF
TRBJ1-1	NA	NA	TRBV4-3	TGCGCCAGCAGCCAAGATCCAGGGGACACTGAAGCTTTCTTT	CASSQDPGDTEAFF
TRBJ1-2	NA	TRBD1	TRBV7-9	TGTGCCAGCAACCTTCCGGACAGGGGAGAAGGCTACACCTTC	CASNLPDRGEGYTF
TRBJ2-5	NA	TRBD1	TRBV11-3	TGTGCCAGTAACAGGGGTCAAGAGACCCAGTACTTC	CASNRGQETQYF
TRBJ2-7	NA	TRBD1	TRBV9	TGTGCCAGCAGCGAGGACCCTACAGGGGGCGGGTACGAGCAGTACTTC	CASSEDPTGGGYEQYF
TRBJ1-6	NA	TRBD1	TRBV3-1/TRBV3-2	TGTGCCAGCAGCCTAGACAGGGGGCCAACCTATAATTCACCCCTCCACTTT	CASSLDRGPTYNSPLHF
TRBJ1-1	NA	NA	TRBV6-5	TGTGCCAGCAGTTTCGGGGGAACTGAAGCTTTCTTT	CASSFGGTEAFF
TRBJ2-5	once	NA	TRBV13	TGTGCCAGCAGCTCCCTCCCAGGCCAAGAGACCCAGTACTTC	CASSSLPGQETQYF
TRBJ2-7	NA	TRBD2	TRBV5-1	TGCGCCAGCAGGTCGGGGAGGGTAAAAGACGAGCAGTACTTC	CASRSGRVKDEQYF
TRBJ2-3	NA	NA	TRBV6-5	TGTGCCAGCAGTTCCTCCAACGGGGCAGATACGCAGTATTTT	CASSSSNGADTQYF